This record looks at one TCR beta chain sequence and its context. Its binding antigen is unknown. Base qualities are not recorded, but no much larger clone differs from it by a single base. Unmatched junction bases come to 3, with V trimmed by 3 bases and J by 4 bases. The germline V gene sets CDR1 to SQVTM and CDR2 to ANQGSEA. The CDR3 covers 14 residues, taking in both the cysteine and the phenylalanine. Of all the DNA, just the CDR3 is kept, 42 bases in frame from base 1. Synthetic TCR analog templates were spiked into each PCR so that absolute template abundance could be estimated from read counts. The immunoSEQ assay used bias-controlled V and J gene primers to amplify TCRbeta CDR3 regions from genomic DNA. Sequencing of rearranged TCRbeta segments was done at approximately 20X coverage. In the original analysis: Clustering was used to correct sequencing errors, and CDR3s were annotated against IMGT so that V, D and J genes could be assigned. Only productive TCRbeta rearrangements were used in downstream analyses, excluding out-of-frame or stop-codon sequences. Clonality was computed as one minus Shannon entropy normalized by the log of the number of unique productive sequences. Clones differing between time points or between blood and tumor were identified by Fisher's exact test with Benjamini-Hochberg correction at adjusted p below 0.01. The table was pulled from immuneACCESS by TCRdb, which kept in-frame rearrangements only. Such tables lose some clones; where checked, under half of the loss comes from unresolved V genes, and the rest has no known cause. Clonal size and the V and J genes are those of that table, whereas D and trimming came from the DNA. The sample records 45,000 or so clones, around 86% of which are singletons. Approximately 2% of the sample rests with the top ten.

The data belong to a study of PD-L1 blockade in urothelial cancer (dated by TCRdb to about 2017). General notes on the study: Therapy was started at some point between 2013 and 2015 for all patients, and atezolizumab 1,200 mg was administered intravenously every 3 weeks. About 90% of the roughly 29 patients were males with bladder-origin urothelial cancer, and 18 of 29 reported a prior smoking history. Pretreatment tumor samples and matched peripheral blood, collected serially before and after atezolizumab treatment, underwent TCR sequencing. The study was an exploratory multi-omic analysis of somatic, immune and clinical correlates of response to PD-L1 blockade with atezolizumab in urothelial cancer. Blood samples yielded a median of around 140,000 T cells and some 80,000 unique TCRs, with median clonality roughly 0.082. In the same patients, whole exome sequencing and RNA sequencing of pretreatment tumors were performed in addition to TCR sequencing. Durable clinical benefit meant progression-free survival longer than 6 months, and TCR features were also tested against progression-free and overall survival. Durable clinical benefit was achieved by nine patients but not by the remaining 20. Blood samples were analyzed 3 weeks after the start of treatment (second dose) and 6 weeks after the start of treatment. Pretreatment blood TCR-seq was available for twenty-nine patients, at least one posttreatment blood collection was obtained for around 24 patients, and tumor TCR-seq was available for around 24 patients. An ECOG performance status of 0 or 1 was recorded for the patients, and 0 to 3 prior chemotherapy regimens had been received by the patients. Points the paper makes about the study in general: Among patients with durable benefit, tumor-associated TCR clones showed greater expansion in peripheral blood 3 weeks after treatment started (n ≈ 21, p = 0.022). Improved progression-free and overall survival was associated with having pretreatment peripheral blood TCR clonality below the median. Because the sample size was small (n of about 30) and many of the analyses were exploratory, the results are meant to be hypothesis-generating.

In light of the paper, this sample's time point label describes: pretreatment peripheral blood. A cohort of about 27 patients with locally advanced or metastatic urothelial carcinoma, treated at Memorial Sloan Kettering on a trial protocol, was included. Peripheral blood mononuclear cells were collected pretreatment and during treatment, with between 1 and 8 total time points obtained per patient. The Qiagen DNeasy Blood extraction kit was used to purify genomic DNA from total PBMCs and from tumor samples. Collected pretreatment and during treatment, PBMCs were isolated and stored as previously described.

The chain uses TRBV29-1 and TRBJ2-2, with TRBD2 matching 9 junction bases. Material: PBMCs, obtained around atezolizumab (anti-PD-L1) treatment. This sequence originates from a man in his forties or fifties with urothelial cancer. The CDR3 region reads CSVEPAGGTGELFF. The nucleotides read TGCAGCGTTGAGCCAGCGGGGGGCACCGGGGAGCTGTTTTTT.